These 32 T cell receptor beta chains were all obtained from the same sample, sequenced in a study of blood T cell repertoires in COVID-19. The data were produced by immunoSEQ multiplex PCR, yet TCRdb's version contains in-frame clones alone and is incomplete. This table holds about 170,000 clones, around 92% found once. Sequencing was carried out using peripheral blood. All receptors come from a young man with COVID-19, enrolled during active disease.

A word on this clone: The junction shows a germline mismatch at one end, possibly a read error. This rearrangement joins TRBV24-1 to TRBJ2-1; tentative D call: TRBD2 (7 bases). CDR3 length: 14 residues. Germline V gene lookup returns CDR1 KGHDR and CDR2 SFDVKD. The DNA for the CDR3 is TGTGCCACCGCCGCCGGGGGGCCCTACGATGAGCAGTTCTTC. Its protein is CATAAGGPYDEQFF.

This clone has just a few counts. The chain couples TRBV6-5 to TRBJ2-7; weak D call: TRBD1 (5 bases). The germline V gene has CDR1 MNHEY and CDR2 SVGAGI. CDR3 length: 15 amino acids. V was trimmed by 0 bases and J by 3 bases, leaving 12 bases between them. For the CDR3, the DNA is TGTGCCAGCAGTTACTCGGCAGGGCCAGGCTACGAGCAGTACTTC. Translation gives CASSYSAGPGYEQYF.

The chain joins TRBV4-3 to TRBJ2-7; D perhaps matches TRBD2 (7 bases). CDR1 is LGHNA, CDR2 YSLEER, per germline. This CDR3 has 16 residues. Trimming pared 0 bases from V and 3 bases from J, leaving 15 bases between. The CDR3 nucleotides read TGCGCCAGCAGCCAAGATTGGGGCGGGGGCGACTACGAGCAGTACTTC. Protein sequence: CASSQDWGGGDYEQYF.

V is TRBV19 and J is TRBJ1-2, with a weak D call TRBD1 (6 bases). The germline V gene encodes CDR1 LNHDA and CDR2 SQIVND (reference sequence). V was shortened by 3 bases and J by 5 bases, with 16 bases between the two germline ends. CDR3 length equals 15 residues. CDR3: CASSITGGGRYGYTF. The DNA for the CDR3 is TGTGCCAGTAGTATTACTGGCGGGGGGCGTTATGGCTACACCTTC.

The rearrangement uses TRBV6-1 and TRBJ2-7; D gene unclear. V was trimmed by 2 bases and J by 5 bases, leaving 13 bases between them. CDR3 length: 14 amino acids. CDR1 MNHNS and CDR2 SASEGT come from the germline V gene. CDR3 sequence: CASSESTWLDEQYF. The CDR3 bases are TGTGCCAGCAGTGAATCCACGTGGCTCGACGAGCAGTACTTC.

V usage is TRBV6-5 and J usage is TRBJ1-2, with 10 nucleotides matching TRBD1. V dropped 0 bases and J dropped 8; count of bases not matched to a gene: 3. The CDR3 runs 14 residues. The germline gives CDR1 MNHEY, CDR2 SVGAGI. CDR3 region: CASSYSATGGGYTF. CDR3 coding DNA: TGTGCCAGCAGTTACTCCGCGACAGGGGGCGGCTACACCTTC.

The genes are TRBV28 and TRBJ2-7; 10 bases are shared with TRBD2. CDR1 MDHEN and CDR2 SYDVKM come from the germline V gene. V was clipped by 6 bases and J by 4 bases; unmatched bases: 6. The CDR3 covers 14 residues. The CDR3 here is CASRASGRVYEQYF. CDR3 DNA sequence: TGTGCCAGCAGAGCTAGCGGGAGAGTATACGAGCAGTACTTC.

The gene calls are TRBV2 and TRBJ1-1; D is possibly TRBD1 (5 bases). CDR1 is SNHLY and CDR2 is FYNNEI in the germline V gene. Trimming stripped 1 base from V and 0 bases from J, with 12 bases between. CDR3 length: 16 residues. The CDR3 coding sequence is TGTGCCAGCAGTGAAGGGTTTCCGGGGGTGAACACTGAAGCTTTCTTT. Protein product: CASSEGFPGVNTEAFF.

The chain combines TRBV18 with TRBJ2-1, with 10 bases aligning to TRBD1. J was trimmed by 5 bases and V by 3 bases; bases with no gene match: 7. The CDR3 totals 16 residues. Germline values: CDR1 KGHSH, CDR2 LQKENI. CDR3 sequence: CASSPSGTGVNNEQFF. The CDR3 nucleotides read TGTGCCAGCTCACCCTCCGGGACAGGGGTTAACAATGAGCAGTTCTTC.

The rearrangement uses TRBV5-4 and TRBJ1-2, with D unclear. In germline, CDR1 is SGHNT, CDR2 YYREEE (reference sequence). This CDR3 contains 16 residues. The ends were cut back, 5 bases at V and 0 bases at J, with 17 bases in the middle. CDR3 in DNA: TGTGCCAGCAGGCAGATACCCCCTCCAGCTAACTATGGCTACACCTTC. As protein: CASRQIPPPANYGYTF. The variable domain in full, completed from reference TRBV5-4 and TRBJ1-2, reads ETGVTQSPTHLIKTRGQQVTLRCSSQSGHNTVSWYQQALGQGPQFIFQYYREEENGRGNFPPRFSGLQFPNYSSELNVNALELDDSALYLCASRQIPPPANYGYTFGSGTRLTVV.

The chain has TRBV20-1 and TRBJ2-1; D gene unclear. CDR1 is DFQATT and CDR2 is SNEGSKA in the germline V gene (reference sequence). Trimming shortened V by 3 bases and J by 8 bases, and 11 bases separated the two germline ends. This CDR3 has 12 amino acids. CDR3 region: CSASPFSDEQFF. The CDR3, as DNA: TGCAGTGCTAGTCCCTTTTCGGATGAGCAGTTCTTC.

The chain recombines TRBV6-2 or TRBV6-3 with TRBJ2-7, with a weak D call TRBD1 (5 bases). CDR1 MNHEY and CDR2 SVGEGT come from the germline V gene. V was cut by 4 bases and J by 4 bases, with 14 bases left in between. CDR3 size: 14 residues. The CDR3 protein is CASSSEDQGYEQYF. CDR3 sequence (DNA): TGTGCCAGCAGTTCCGAAGACCAGGGATACGAGCAGTACTTC.

In its sample, this clone was seen once. The V and J genes are TRBV5-4 and TRBJ2-7; possibly TRBD2 for D (6 bases). CDR1 and CDR2 (germline): SGHNT, YYREEE (reference sequence). The CDR3 has 15 amino acids. Trimming took 5 bases from V and 0 from J, leaving 15 bases between them. CDR3 in amino acids: CASSSLDYSSYEQYF. As DNA, the CDR3 is TGTGCCAGCAGTTCCCTGGACTACAGCTCCTACGAGCAGTACTTC.

This chain joins TRBV5-6 and TRBJ2-7, with D unclear. V lost 4 bases to trimming and J lost 6 bases, with 8 bases between them. This CDR3 region has 11 residues. Germline V gene sequence: CDR1 SGHDT, CDR2 YYEEEE. The chain's CDR3 is CASSPEPEQYF. DNA for the CDR3: TGTGCCAGCAGCCCAGAACCCGAGCAGTACTTC.

This chain links TRBV30 with TRBJ1-2, with D perhaps matching TRBD1 (6 bases). Per germline, CDR1 GTSNPN and CDR2 SVGIG (reference sequence). V lost 0 bases to trimming and J lost 4 bases, with 9 bases between them. The CDR3 spans 13 residues. CDR3 DNA: TGTGCCTGGAGTGTGACAGGTCCCTATGGCTACACCTTC. Amino acids: CAWSVTGPYGYTF.

The DNA of the CDR3 is TGTGCCAGCTGGGAACAGGTTGGGGAAAAACTGTTTTTT. Translated: CASWEQVGEKLFF. The chain is built from TRBV2 and TRBJ1-4; tentative D call: TRBD1 (5 bases). Germline CDR1 SNHLY, CDR2 FYNNEI. The V and J ends lost 8 bases and 8 bases respectively, with 15 bases between them. The CDR3 totals 13 residues. The complete variable domain, with remaining parts taken from reference TRBV2 and TRBJ1-4, reads EPEVTQTPSHQVTQMGQEVILRCVPISNHLYFYWYRQILGQKVEFLVSFYNNEISEKSEIFDDQFSVERPDGSNFTLKIRSTKLEDSAMYFCASWEQVGEKLFFGSGTQLSVL.

The chain employs TRBV6-5 and TRBJ1-2, with TRBD1 as a possible D gene (5 bases). V gave up 0 bases and J gave up 1 base, with 9 bases separating them. This CDR3 comprises 15 residues. Germline V gene lookup returns CDR1 MNHEY and CDR2 SVGAGI. CDR3 loop: CASSYSHRFNYGYTF. The CDR3 nucleotides read TGTGCCAGCAGTTACTCACACAGGTTTAACTATGGCTACACCTTC.

The genes are TRBV6-4 and TRBJ1-4; D may be TRBD1 (5 bases). The CDR3 has 15 amino acids. The ends were cut back, 2 bases at V and 5 bases at J, with 12 bases in the middle. The germline V gene encodes CDR1 MRHNA and CDR2 SNTAGT. The CDR3 coding sequence is TGTGCCAGCAGTGACGAAGGGGCCCCCAATGAAAAACTGTTTTTT. Translating it yields CASSDEGAPNEKLFF.

The chain recombines TRBV6-1 with TRBJ2-7; the D is unclear. The CDR3 is 17 amino acids. Trimming left V 4 bases short and J 0 bases short, with 19 bases between. Germline V gene lookup returns CDR1 MNHNS and CDR2 SASEGT. The CDR3 DNA sequence: TGTGCCAGCAGTGCTGGCGGAGCCCCTGAGAGCTCCTACGAGCAGTACTTC. It encodes CASSAGGAPESSYEQYF.

The gene calls are TRBV9 and TRBJ2-5; the D is unclear. V lost 3 bases and J 3 bases, leaving 9 bases between the germline ends. Germline-derived CDR1 and CDR2 are SGDLS and YYNGEE. The CDR3 loop spans 13 amino acids. In nucleotides, the CDR3 is TGTGCCAGCAGCGGCTACGGTGAAGAGACCCAGTACTTC. Its translation is CASSGYGEETQYF.

The gene calls are TRBV9 and TRBJ1-5, with D tentatively TRBD1 (5 bases). This CDR3 contains 15 residues. V was cut by 3 bases and J by 0 bases, with 10 bases left in between. CDR1 is SGDLS, CDR2 YYNGEE, per germline. Written as DNA, the CDR3 is TGTGCCAGCAGCGCGCCACAGGATAGCAATCAGCCCCAGCATTTT. Translation: CASSAPQDSNQPQHF.

CDR3 DNA: TGTGCCAGCAGCTTGGGGCTTAGCGGGAGGGCCCTCGACAATGAGCAGTTCTTC. It codes for CASSLGLSGRALDNEQFF. This chain links TRBV5-4 with TRBJ2-1; 11 bases align to TRBD2. Germline V gene lookup returns CDR1 SGHNT and CDR2 YYREEE (reference sequence). V lost 0 bases and J lost 5; bases outside the gene matches: 10. There are 18 residues in the CDR3.

V and J are TRBV29-1 and TRBJ2-7, with D unclear. Germline V lookup: CDR1 SQVTM, CDR2 ANQGSEA. CDR3 length: 11 residues. V lost 4 bases and J 4 bases, leaving 8 bases between the germline ends. CDR3 nucleotides: TGCAGCGTTGGTGCAGGTTACGAGCAGTACTTC. Its translation: CSVGAGYEQYF.

This rearrangement joins TRBV4-1 to TRBJ1-1; 11 bases line up with TRBD1. In germline, CDR1 is MGHRA, CDR2 YSYEKL. V shed 5 bases, J shed 5 bases, and the junction held 7 bases outside the gene matches. The length of the CDR3 is 15 residues. In DNA, the CDR3 is TGCGCCAGCAGCTGGACAGGGGGCTCTCAAACTGAAGCTTTCTTT. Encoded protein: CASSWTGGSQTEAFF.

The chain joins TRBV27 to TRBJ1-2; perhaps TRBD1 as D (5 bases). With 6 bases removed from V and 0 bases from J, the gap between germline ends came to 8 bases. Germline-derived CDR1 and CDR2 are MNHEY and SMNVEV (reference sequence). The CDR3 length is 13 residues. The CDR3 protein is CASSLTANYGYTF. The CDR3 bases are TGTGCCAGCAGCCTGACAGCTAACTATGGCTACACCTTC.

The chain links TRBV6-5 to TRBJ1-5, with D perhaps TRBD1 (6 bases). Germline V gene sequence: CDR1 MNHEY, CDR2 SVGAGI. This CDR3 region has 15 residues. V was clipped by 2 bases and J by 10 bases, with 18 bases between them. The CDR3 loop reads CASSYRTAGRGPQHF. In DNA, the CDR3 is TGTGCCAGCAGTTACCGGACAGCCGGACGGGGACCCCAGCATTTT.

The chain carries TRBV23-1 and TRBJ1-6; 7 nucleotides align to TRBD1. TRBV23-1 is annotated as an ORF whose role is uncertain. This CDR3 spans 15 amino acids. The junction had 5 bases not matched to a gene; V was cut back by 2 bases and J by 7 bases. The CDR3 bases are TGCGCCAGCAGTCAACCCGGGACAGCAAATTCACCCCTCCACTTT. It specifies CASSQPGTANSPLHF.

This chain's CDR3 is CASSPPGTGELFF. The CDR3 region has the DNA TGTGCCAGCAGCCCGCCGGGCACCGGGGAGCTGTTTTTT. The chain uses TRBV6-5 and TRBJ2-2, with unresolved D. Germline assignment: CDR1 MNHEY and CDR2 SVGAGI. The CDR3 length is 13 residues. Deletions cut 6 bases from V and 4 bases from J, with 9 bases between.

This chain joins TRBV5-1 and TRBJ2-5, with D possibly matching TRBD1 (5 bases). The CDR3 spans 14 residues. Trimming took off 4 bases at V and 2 bases at J, with 12 bases between the two ends. The germline CDR1 and CDR2 sequences are SGHRS and YFSETQ. CDR3 nucleotides: TGCGCCAGCAGCCTGGCAGGGAATCAAGAGACCCAGTACTTC. This encodes CASSLAGNQETQYF.

The genes are TRBV11-3 and TRBJ2-3; 7 bases match TRBD1. The junction had 11 bases not matched to a gene; V was cut back by 5 bases and J by 3 bases. This CDR3 comprises 16 residues. CDR1 and CDR2 from the germline V gene are SGHNT and YENEEA. The CDR3 DNA follows: TGTGCCAGCAGCCCCCGACAGGGAGTGGGGACAGATACGCAGTATTTT. Amino acids: CASSPRQGVGTDTQYF.

The chain uses TRBV7-8 and TRBJ2-7, with a possible D match to TRBD1 (6 bases). The CDR3 totals 14 residues. The V end lost 4 bases, the J end lost 5 bases, and 15 bases lay between the germline ends. Germline assignment: CDR1 SGHVS and CDR2 FQNEAQ. The CDR3 reads CASSSQGIFNEQYF. In nucleotides, the CDR3 is TGTGCCAGCAGCTCACAGGGAATCTTTAACGAGCAGTACTTC. Full variable domain (outside the CDR3, taken from reference TRBV7-8 and TRBJ2-7): GAGVSQSPRYKVAKRGQDVALRCDPISGHVSLFWYQQALGQGPEFLTYFQNEAQLDKSGLPSDRFFAERPEGSVSTLKIQRTQQEDSAVYLCASSSQGIFNEQYFGPGTRLTVT.

The rearrangement links TRBV27 to TRBJ2-3, with TRBD2 matching 9 bases. Germline assignment: CDR1 MNHEY and CDR2 SMNVEV (reference sequence). The CDR3 has 12 amino acids. The V and J ends lost 7 bases and 6 bases, in that order; junction bases with no gene match: 2. In DNA, the CDR3 is TGTGCCAGCACTGGACTAGCGGATACGCAGTATTTT. This codes for CASTGLADTQYF.